This T cell receptor (beta chain) is from a study of T cell responses to AZD1222 COVID-19 vaccine (dated by TCRdb to 2020 to 2023). With regard to the full study: Because spike-specific TCR depth and breadth did not differ between the two schedules, AZD1222 recipients who got a second dose at roughly 4 weeks were pooled with those who got a second dose at roughly 12 weeks. TCR sequencing covered 233 trial participants: 207 given two doses of AZD1222 and about 26 given two doses of MenACWY control vaccine. Trial participants were enrolled into age subgroups of 18-55, 56-69 and 70-plus years, which contained about 150, 27 and 61 TCR-sequenced participants, respectively.

The full study reports these points: CD4 TCRs associated with the vaccine covered the entire spike protein, and the dominant responses were in regions 160-218 and 743-854. Nearly half of unique spike-specific TCRs reportedly recognized epitopes outside regions mutated in the B.1.351 and B.1.1.7 variants. A significant rise in spike-specific TCR breadth and depth was observed after two AZD1222 doses relative to day 0 and relative to MenACWY recipients. In the small 56-69-year group, the increase in depth fell short of significance, most likely because of low power. Because no day 14 peak-response samples were available, the repertoires could be characterized only after the peak T cell response. Only a handful of AZD1222 recipients were SARS-CoV-2 seropositive at baseline, limiting conclusions about previously exposed vaccinees. Participants were mostly white British, with more females than males. The authors suggested clonal diversity may have been underestimated.

The sample's time point, from its label and the paper: baseline before first vaccination. Vaccinee samples were obtained from the UK trials COV001 and COV002, which included a single-blind randomized controlled phase 2/3 trial of AZD1222 (ChAdOx1 nCoV-19) in healthy adults. For TCRbeta chain sequencing, PBMC samples from trial participants were taken at day 0 and at day 28 after the second dose. The CDR3 regions of human TCRbeta chains were analyzed by immunosequencing. The paper's processing steps were these. Repertoire TCRs were checked for matches against a reference library of SARS-CoV-2-specific TCRs that had been generated using the MIRA antigen-specificity platform. Breadth was defined as the fraction of unique TCRs that were SARS-CoV-2-associated. Depth was defined as the fraction of total T cells that were SARS-CoV-2-associated. Using the MIRA data, each spike-specific TCR was mapped to the spike region that the TCR reacts to and placed in a CD4 or CD8 class. Log10-transformed breadth and depth values were compared by one-way ANOVA with Sidak's multiple comparisons tests. As stored in TCRdb, this immuneACCESS dataset retains in-frame rearrangements with V and J assigned. A fraction of the clones does not appear; measured against another copy, unresolved V genes explain less than half of the discrepancy, and the remainder lacks a known reason. That table supplies the V and J calls and clone size; D and trimming were determined from the DNA. The sample includes 85,000 to 100,000 clones, with about 92% observed a single time. The top ten hold more than 9.5% of the sample.

On this clone: No antigen is known for it. Per-base quality was not reported, and no clone a single base away is much larger than it.

The germline V gene encodes CDR1 SGHTS and CDR2 YDEGEE. The CDR3 starts with the cysteine, ends with the phenylalanine, and has 13 residues. The CDR3 DNA has 39 bases and is translated from base 1. A distance of 11 bases separates the germline ends of V and J, which lose 4 bases and 6 bases respectively. Sequenced here: peripheral blood, sampled on day 0 of AZD1222 vaccination. The sequence is built from TRBV5-8 and TRBJ1-5, with TRBD1 tentatively as D gene (6 bases match). This receptor was taken from an adult in good health. The CDR3 is CASSLEGGQPQHF. The sequenced DNA is TGTGCCAGCAGCCTAGAGGGGGGTCAGCCCCAGCATTTT.